This entry lists 6 T cell receptor beta chains sequenced from one sample in a study of cytomegalovirus exposure and HLA in healthy donors. The PCR made use of 60 Vbeta and 13 Jbeta primers. Using immunoSEQ multiplex PCR, the repertoire was profiled, and TCRdb retains in-frame clones only, with some absent. This table holds approximately 150,000 clones, approximately 84% found once. The sample comprised PBMCs. The receptors were gathered from a woman aged 40 to 49 in good health and CMV-seronegative.

The chain joins TRBV11-2 to TRBJ2-7; 10 bases line up with TRBD1. The germline gives CDR1 SGHAT, CDR2 FQNNGV. V shed 4 bases and J 4 bases; nucleotides not matched to a gene: 16. CDR3 length: 18 amino acids. CDR3 sequence: CASSSTSIPGQGSYEQYF. The DNA for the CDR3 is TGTGCCAGCAGCTCTACCTCAATTCCGGGACAGGGGTCGTACGAGCAGTACTTC. Full variable domain (outside the CDR3, taken from reference TRBV11-2 and TRBJ2-7): EAGVAQSPRYKIIEKRQSVAFWCNPISGHATLYWYQQILGQGPKLLIQFQNNGVVDDSQLPKDRFSAERLKGVDSTLKIQPAKLEDSAVYLCASSSTSIPGQGSYEQYFGPGTRLTVT.

The genes are TRBV7-8 and TRBJ1-2, with a possible D match to TRBD1 (6 bases). Germline CDR1 SGHVS, CDR2 FQNEAQ. Trimming left V 1 base short and J 0 bases short, with 9 bases between. CDR3 size: 15 residues. CDR3 sequence (DNA): TGTGCCAGCAGCTTAGGAAGGGGGACTAACTATGGCTACACCTTC. It encodes CASSLGRGTNYGYTF.

Concerning this clone: The final CDR3 position lacks the conserved phenylalanine or tryptophan, pointing to a likely read error. The V and J genes are TRBV19 and TRBJ1-4; TRBD1 might be the D (5 bases). V lost 7 bases, J lost 0 bases, and 15 bases lay in between. The CDR3 runs 16 residues. The germline V gene has CDR1 LNHDA and CDR2 SQIVND (reference sequence). Written as DNA, the CDR3 is TGTGCCAGTAACGACAGAGGATTGGCAACTAATGAAAAACTGTTTTCT. This gives the protein CASNDRGLATNEKLFS.

This chain joins TRBV5-1 and TRBJ1-1; 7 nucleotides line up with TRBD1. Germline values: CDR1 SGHRS, CDR2 YFSETQ. V trimming: 4 bases; J trimming: 4 bases; junction bases outside the gene matches: 7. The CDR3 contains 14 residues. CDR3: CASSLGTEGTEAFF. CDR3 bases: TGCGCCAGCAGCCTGGGGACAGAGGGCACTGAAGCTTTCTTT.

The CDR3 DNA sequence: TGCAGCGGTCGGGACAGCGTCTATGGCTACACCTTC. This translates into CSGRDSVYGYTF. The chain combines TRBV29-1 with TRBJ1-2, with 7 nucleotides matching TRBD1. Trimming at V came to 7 bases and at J to 4 bases, leaving 6 bases not matched to a gene. CDR1 SQVTM and CDR2 ANQGSEA come from the germline V gene. The CDR3 has 12 amino acids. Filled out from reference TRBV29-1 and TRBJ1-2, the complete variable domain reads SAVISQKPSRDICQRGTSLTIQCQVDSQVTMMFWYRQQPGQSLTLIATANQGSEATYESGFVIDKFPISRPNLTFSTLTVSNMSPEDSSIYLCSGRDSVYGYTFGSGTRLTVV.

The chain joins TRBV18 to TRBJ1-2, with 9 positions matching TRBD1. The CDR3 is 14 residues long. The J segment lost 4 bases and the V segment lost 4 bases, leaving 4 bases of the junction unmatched. Germline V gives CDR1 KGHSH, CDR2 LQKENI. CDR3 in amino acids: CASSQGQGLYGYTF. In DNA form, the CDR3 reads TGTGCCAGCTCACAGGGACAGGGCCTCTATGGCTACACCTTC.